These 19 T cell receptor beta chains were sequenced from one sample in a study of T cell responses to AZD1222 COVID-19 vaccine. Only in-frame clones appear in the TCRdb table, and some are missing; sequencing was by immunoSEQ multiplex PCR. The sample consists of 120,000 or so clones, over 75% of them appearing once. The material was peripheral blood, obtained on day 0 of AZD1222 vaccination. The receptors stem from an adult in good health.

The rearrangement uses TRBV6-6 and TRBJ1-5, with D maybe TRBD1 (6 bases). Trimming took off 7 bases at V and 9 bases at J, with 22 bases between the two ends. The CDR3 has 15 residues. Germline V gene data show CDR1 as MNHNY and CDR2 as SVGAGI (reference sequence). This chain's CDR3 is CASNKQGNSGPPQHF. CDR3 bases: TGTGCCAGCAACAAACAGGGTAATAGCGGTCCGCCCCAGCATTTT.

The chain has TRBV25-1 and TRBJ2-3; TRBD2 is a possible D gene (5 bases). Trimming stripped 5 bases from V and 2 bases from J, with 8 bases between. Germline V lookup: CDR1 MGHDK, CDR2 SYGVNS. The length of the CDR3 is 13 residues. CDR3 sequence (DNA): TGTGCCAGCAGTTGGACTTTCACAGATACGCAGTATTTT. Protein product: CASSWTFTDTQYF.

This clone was recorded a few times. The CDR3 here is CASSSTPITEAFF. CDR3 nucleotides: TGTGCCAGCAGTTCGACACCGATCACTGAAGCTTTCTTT. The rearrangement joins TRBV6-5 to TRBJ1-1; D is unclear. Between the trimmed V and J ends, which lost 4 bases and 4 bases, there was a span of 10 bases. This CDR3 has 13 residues. Germline V gene sequence: CDR1 MNHEY, CDR2 SVGAGI.

V and J are TRBV5-6 and TRBJ2-7; possibly TRBD2 for D (5 bases). Trimming pared 7 bases from V and 3 bases from J, leaving 20 bases between. Per germline, CDR1 SGHDT and CDR2 YYEEEE. The CDR3 loop spans 15 amino acids. The CDR3 loop is CASGFGVLVVYEQYF. DNA of the CDR3: TGTGCCAGCGGTTTCGGGGTATTGGTAGTCTACGAGCAGTACTTC.

The V call is TRBV18, the J call TRBJ1-1; D not certain. The CDR3 sequence is 13 residues long. Germline V gene sequence: CDR1 KGHSH, CDR2 LQKENI. Trimming removed 2 bases from V and 4 bases from J, with 8 bases in between. CDR3: CASSPLGGTEAFF. DNA of the CDR3: TGTGCCAGCTCACCATTGGGAGGCACTGAAGCTTTCTTT.

This clone has a handful of counts. This chain links TRBV7-9 with TRBJ2-1; 14 bases are a match to TRBD2. In germline, CDR1 is SEHNR, CDR2 FQNEAQ (reference sequence). The CDR3 length is 17 residues. V dropped 4 bases and J dropped 7; count of bases not matched to a gene: 9. The DNA for the CDR3 is TGTGCCAGCAGCTACCCGACTAGCGGGGGGGTGGTGAATGAGCAGTTCTTC. Protein: CASSYPTSGGVVNEQFF.

V usage is TRBV5-1 and J usage is TRBJ2-5, with D maybe TRBD2 (5 bases). Germline V gene lookup returns CDR1 SGHRS and CDR2 YFSETQ. The V gene lost 0 bases and the J gene lost 7 bases, with 10 bases spanning the gap. The CDR3 is 13 residues long. CDR3 in amino acids: CASSLAGEGTQYF. CDR3 bases: TGCGCCAGCAGCTTGGCCGGGGAAGGGACCCAGTACTTC. Full variable domain (missing parts from reference TRBV5-1 and TRBJ2-5): KAGVTQTPRYLIKTRGQQVTLSCSPISGHRSVSWYQQTPGQGLQFLFEYFSETQRNKGNFPGRFSGRQFSNSRSEMNVSTLELGDSALYLCASSLAGEGTQYFGPGTRLLVL.

To note about this clone: The CDR3 does not close with the conserved phenylalanine or tryptophan, likely indicating a read error. The DNA is omitted, as the CDR3 cannot be located on it reliably, and the CDR3 follows TCRdb's listing. The V gene is TRBV21-1, the J gene TRBJ1-3. TRBV21-1 is designated a pseudogene. The CDR3 sequence runs 9 residues, both termini included. The CDR3 reads CASSKVDRS.

This sequence joins TRBV7-6 and TRBJ2-1; the match to TRBD1 covers 7 bases. V trimming: 4 bases; J trimming: 5 bases; junction bases outside the gene matches: 11. Germline values: CDR1 SGHVS, CDR2 FNYEAQ. This CDR3 is built from 16 residues. The CDR3 DNA follows: TGTGCCAGCAGCTCTACCGGGACAGATATAAACAATGAGCAGTTCTTC. The encoded protein is CASSSTGTDINNEQFF.

The rearrangement joins TRBV11-1 to TRBJ2-1, with D perhaps assigned TRBD1 or TRBD2 (6 bases each). The germline V gene encodes CDR1 SGHAT and CDR2 FQDESV (reference sequence). The CDR3 length is 15 residues. Trimming shortened V by 1 base and J by 7 bases, and 14 bases separated the two germline ends. The CDR3 coding sequence is TGTGCCAGCAGCTTAGGCGGGACACGATGGAATGAGCAGTTCTTC. Translating gives CASSLGGTRWNEQFF.

As DNA, the CDR3 is TGTGCCAGCAGCCCCCCGAGCGACTCCTACAATGAGCAGTTCTTC. Translated: CASSPPSDSYNEQFF. The chain is built from TRBV3-1 (or the pseudogene TRBV3-2) and TRBJ2-1; D ambiguous. There are 15 residues in the CDR3. Germline CDR1 LGHDT, CDR2 YNNKEL (reference sequence). Deletions cut 4 bases from V and 0 bases from J, with 10 bases between.

This chain uses TRBV5-1 with TRBJ1-1; 7 positions match TRBD1. Germline V gene lookup returns CDR1 SGHRS and CDR2 YFSETQ. Unmatched junction bases numbered 4, after V lost 4 bases and J lost 1 base. This CDR3 has 14 residues. The CDR3 region is CASSLGTANTEAFF. CDR3 coding DNA: TGCGCCAGCAGCCTGGGGACAGCGAACACTGAAGCTTTCTTT.

The V and J genes are TRBV27 and TRBJ2-7, with unresolved D. The CDR3 is 13 amino acids. Germline values: CDR1 MNHEY, CDR2 SMNVEV (reference sequence). Between the trimmed V and J ends, which lost 8 bases and 0 bases, there was a span of 11 bases. The chain's CDR3 is CASGRTDSYEQYF. In DNA form, the CDR3 reads TGTGCCAGCGGCAGGACGGACTCCTACGAGCAGTACTTC.

The sample holds one count of this clone. The V and J genes are TRBV24-1 and TRBJ1-2; D perhaps matches TRBD1 (5 bases). Germline V CDR1 and CDR2: KGHDR, SFDVKD. V was trimmed by 7 bases and J by 4 bases, leaving 12 bases between them. CDR3 length: 13 residues. CDR3 nucleotide sequence: TGTGCCACCAGCCTCGGGGGGGGCTATGGCTACACCTTC. Its protein is CATSLGGGYGYTF.

This clone occurred once. This rearrangement joins TRBV7-7 to TRBJ2-5; 11 bases fit TRBD2. Unmatched junction bases numbered 3, after V lost 1 base and J lost 2 bases. The CDR3 consists of 16 residues. Looked up from germline, CDR1 is SSHAT and CDR2 is FNYEAQ (reference sequence). As DNA, the CDR3 is TGTGCCAGCAGCTTAGGACTAGCGGGACAGCAAGAGACCCAGTACTTC. Translation: CASSLGLAGQQETQYF. Full variable domain (remainder filled in from reference TRBV7-7 and TRBJ2-5): GAGVSQSPRYKVTKRGQDVTLRCDPISSHATLYWYQQALGQGPEFLTYFNYEAQPDKSGLPSDRFSAERPEGSISTLTIQRTEQRDSAMYRCASSLGLAGQQETQYFGPGTRLLVL.

CDR3 DNA: TGTGCCAGCACCAAAACGGGGACAGATACGCAGTATTTT. Translated: CASTKTGTDTQYF. The chain links TRBV27 to TRBJ2-3, with a weak D call TRBD2 (5 bases). CDR1 and CDR2 (germline): MNHEY, SMNVEV (reference sequence). The CDR3 contains 13 residues. V lost 7 bases to trimming and J lost 3 bases, with 11 bases between them.

The rearrangement joins TRBV7-2 to TRBJ2-2, with D perhaps matching TRBD1 or TRBD2 (5 bases each). V lost 5 bases to trimming and J lost 6 bases, with 16 bases between them. The CDR3 covers 15 residues. Looked up from germline, CDR1 is SGHTA and CDR2 is FQGNSA. Here the CDR3 reads CASSPQGLEAGELFF. In DNA, the CDR3 is TGTGCCAGCAGCCCGCAGGGCCTGGAGGCCGGGGAGCTGTTTTTT.

The V gene is TRBV30, the J gene TRBJ1-1; tentative D call: TRBD1 (5 bases). CDR1 and CDR2 from the germline V gene are GTSNPN and SVGIG (reference sequence). V shed 0 bases and J shed 3 bases, with 8 bases lying between them. This CDR3 spans 13 amino acids. The CDR3 here is CAWSVQADTEAFF. The CDR3 DNA is TGTGCCTGGAGTGTACAGGCAGACACTGAAGCTTTCTTT. Based on the CDR3 plus reference TRBV30 and TRBJ1-1, the full variable domain is SQTIHQWPATLVQPVGSPLSLECTVEGTSNPNLYWYRQAAGRGLQLLFYSVGIGQISSEVPQNLSASRPQDRQFILSSKKLLLSDSGFYLCAWSVQADTEAFFGQGTRLTVV.

This chain uses TRBV7-9 with TRBJ1-1; D is ambiguous. Germline CDR1 SEHNR, CDR2 FQNEAQ (reference sequence). Deletions cut 0 bases from V and 0 bases from J, with 5 bases between. CDR3 length: 14 amino acids. The CDR3 DNA reads as TGTGCCAGCAGCTTAGCGCCTATGAACACTGAAGCTTTCTTT. As protein: CASSLAPMNTEAFF.